This TCR beta chain was sequenced during a study of shared clonotypes between healthy human individuals. Study observations and caveats: Sharing across a few donors was seen in approximately 5.2% of naive CD4 clonotypes.

Trimming pared 2 bases from V and 7 bases from J, leaving 9 bases between. CDR1 is LGHNA, CDR2 YSLEER, per germline. This CDR3 region has 13 residues. Comment on this clone: The antigen remains unidentified.

The method was immunoSEQ multiplex PCR; TCRdb's version includes in-frame clones alone and lacks a portion of them. The sample has about 1.5 million clones, 95% to 99% seen once. From CD4+ cells came CD45RA+ naive and CD45RA-negative memory subsets. Sample: naive CD4+ T cells sorted from blood. The subset denotes: CD45RA+ positively selected. This chain uses TRBV4-3 with TRBJ1-5; D uncertain. The clonotype comes from a man younger than 40 in good health. CDR3 amino acids: CASSQTYGQPQHF. Written as DNA, the CDR3 is TGCGCCAGCAGCCAAACATACGGCCAGCCCCAGCATTTT.